Following are 26 T cell receptor beta chains from one sample sequenced in a study of blood T cell repertoires in COVID-19. The table came from immunoSEQ multiplex PCR; TCRdb's copy has only in-frame clones and leaves some out. This table holds some 170,000 clones, around 80% found once. Sequenced sample: PBMCs or T cells enriched from blood (not recorded which). These TCRs come from a man aged 50-60 years who had recovered from COVID-19.

The V call is TRBV5-1, the J call TRBJ2-7, with 10 bases lining up with TRBD2. Unmatched junction bases numbered 6, after V lost 0 bases and J lost 3 bases. The CDR3 runs 16 residues. Germline V lookup: CDR1 SGHRS, CDR2 YFSETQ. The CDR3 spells CASSLEGLAIGYEQYF. CDR3 DNA sequence: TGCGCCAGCAGCTTGGAGGGACTAGCGATCGGCTACGAGCAGTACTTC. The full variable domain, rest sourced from reference TRBV5-1 and TRBJ2-7, is KAGVTQTPRYLIKTRGQQVTLSCSPISGHRSVSWYQQTPGQGLQFLFEYFSETQRNKGNFPGRFSGRQFSNSRSEMNVSTLELGDSALYLCASSLEGLAIGYEQYFGPGTRLTVT.

This chain uses TRBV24-1 with TRBJ2-1, with D perhaps TRBD2 (7 bases). This CDR3 is 16 amino acids long. V lost 2 bases, J lost 6 bases, and 16 bases lay in between. Germline V lookup: CDR1 KGHDR, CDR2 SFDVKD. The chain's CDR3 is CATSDSLQAGANEQFF. DNA of the CDR3: TGTGCCACCAGTGATTCCCTTCAGGCGGGGGCCAATGAGCAGTTCTTC.

CDR3 DNA: TGTGCCAGCAGCTTCTTAGGAGGCGGGGAGCTGTTTTTT. This gives the protein CASSFLGGGELFF. The rearrangement links TRBV5-6 to TRBJ2-2, with D maybe TRBD2 (5 bases). V lost 2 bases, J lost 7 bases, and 9 bases lay in between. CDR3 length: 13 residues. The germline V gene encodes CDR1 SGHDT and CDR2 YYEEEE.

The chain uses TRBV9 and TRBJ1-2, with 9 nucleotides matching TRBD1. The germline V gene encodes CDR1 SGDLS and CDR2 YYNGEE. This CDR3 comprises 18 residues. V shed 4 bases and J 5 bases; nucleotides not matched to a gene: 18. The CDR3 coding sequence is TGTGCCAGCAGCCGGACCGGCCCCCGGGACAGGGTACGATATGGCTACACCTTC. This gives the protein CASSRTGPRDRVRYGYTF.

The chain couples TRBV2 to TRBJ1-2; 7 bases match TRBD1. V lost 7 bases and J lost 2; bases outside the gene matches: 4. CDR1 SNHLY and CDR2 FYNNEI come from the germline V gene. The CDR3 loop spans 13 amino acids. The CDR3, as DNA: TGTGCCAGCATTCTGACAGGGAACTATGGCTACACCTTC. This translates into CASILTGNYGYTF.

The chain uses TRBV10-3 and TRBJ1-3; possible D gene TRBD1, 6 bases. CDR1 is ENHRY, CDR2 SYGVKD, per germline. Trimming took off 5 bases at V and 3 bases at J, with 11 bases between the two ends. The CDR3 loop spans 14 amino acids. CDR3: CAISPSGVGNTIYF. CDR3 nucleotides: TGTGCCATCAGTCCGTCAGGGGTTGGAAACACCATATATTTT.

The V and J genes are TRBV5-6 and TRBJ1-2; 8 bases are shared with TRBD1. The ends lost 0 bases at V and 4 bases at J; junction bases unmatched: 11. The CDR3 totals 17 residues. Germline lookup yields CDR1 SGHDT and CDR2 YYEEEE. The CDR3 DNA reads as TGTGCCAGCAGCTTGGGACCCGGGACAGGAGATCGCTATGGCTACACCTTC. Translated, it gives CASSLGPGTGDRYGYTF.

The genes are TRBV19 and TRBJ1-1; unclear D gene. CDR1 and CDR2 (germline): LNHDA, SQIVND (reference sequence). With 2 bases removed from V and 6 bases from J, the gap between germline ends came to 16 bases. The length of the CDR3 is 15 residues. CDR3 amino acids: CASSISAAELPEAFF. The CDR3, as DNA: TGTGCCAGTAGTATATCGGCAGCCGAACTACCTGAAGCTTTCTTT.

V and J are TRBV30 and TRBJ2-7; 9 bases are a match to TRBD2. The CDR3 is 14 residues long. V lost 0 bases to trimming and J lost 0 bases; unmatched junction nucleotides: 0. Germline CDR1 reads GTSNPN; CDR2 reads SVGIG (reference sequence). This CDR3 is CAWSVLAGSYEQYF. The DNA of the CDR3 is TGTGCCTGGAGTGTACTAGCGGGCTCCTACGAGCAGTACTTC.

The rearrangement uses TRBV11-2 and TRBJ1-2; 7 bases are a match to TRBD1. Germline V gene lookup returns CDR1 SGHAT and CDR2 FQNNGV. V lost 1 base to trimming and J lost 4 bases; unmatched junction nucleotides: 9. The CDR3 covers 16 residues. This chain's CDR3 is CASSLALRDRAYGYTF. The CDR3 DNA sequence: TGTGCCAGCAGCTTAGCACTACGGGACAGAGCCTATGGCTACACCTTC.

The chain is built from TRBV6-4 and TRBJ2-3; 13 positions agree with TRBD2. The V gene end was trimmed by 2 bases and the J gene end by 4 bases; junction bases not matched to a gene: 0. The CDR3 totals 15 residues. Germline CDR1 MRHNA, CDR2 SNTAGT. The CDR3 spells CASSDGTSGADTQYF. The CDR3 nucleotides are TGTGCCAGCAGTGACGGGACTAGCGGGGCAGATACGCAGTATTTT.

The gene calls are TRBV29-1 and TRBJ1-5, with D perhaps TRBD1 (5 bases). Germline V CDR1 and CDR2: SQVTM, ANQGSEA. The CDR3 has 14 residues. The germline V and J ends were trimmed by 1 base and 2 bases, with 9 bases remaining between them. CDR3 in amino acids: CSVEGGEGNQPQHF. DNA of the CDR3: TGCAGCGTTGAAGGGGGCGAAGGCAATCAGCCCCAGCATTTT. The whole variable domain, remainder taken from reference TRBV29-1 and TRBJ1-5, is SAVISQKPSRDICQRGTSLTIQCQVDSQVTMMFWYRQQPGQSLTLIATANQGSEATYESGFVIDKFPISRPNLTFSTLTVSNMSPEDSSIYLCSVEGGEGNQPQHFGDGTRLSIL.

The rearrangement links TRBV6-5 to TRBJ2-7; D possibly corresponds to TRBD1 (5 bases). The CDR3 spans 13 residues. The V gene lost 6 bases and the J gene lost 2 bases, with 11 bases spanning the gap. The germline CDR1 and CDR2 sequences are MNHEY and SVGAGI. The CDR3 sequence is CASSRQSAYEQYF. DNA of the CDR3: TGTGCCAGCAGCCGACAGTCTGCCTACGAGCAGTACTTC.

The chain combines TRBV5-1 with TRBJ1-6; no reliable D call. The germline V and J ends were trimmed by 1 base and 0 bases, with 5 bases remaining between them. This CDR3 comprises 15 residues. Looked up from germline, CDR1 is SGHRS and CDR2 is YFSETQ. As DNA, the CDR3 is TGCGCCAGCAGCTTGATGGCCTCCTATAATTCACCCCTCCACTTT. As protein: CASSLMASYNSPLHF.

A single count supports this clone. The chain is built from TRBV6-1 and TRBJ2-6, with a possible D match to TRBD1 (6 bases). Looked up from germline, CDR1 is MNHNS and CDR2 is SASEGT. V was clipped by 2 bases and J by 0 bases, with 14 bases between them. This CDR3 region has 18 residues. The CDR3: CASSEPGHHGSGANVLTF. The CDR3 region has the DNA TGTGCCAGCAGTGAACCGGGACACCACGGCTCTGGGGCCAACGTCCTGACTTTC.

Points on this clone: One junction end does not reproduce the germline sequence, and a read error may be involved. CDR3 nucleotides: TGCGCCAGCAGCTTGGGTGGGGCTACTAACTATGGCCACACCTTC. Its protein is CASSLGGATNYGHTF. The V gene is TRBV5-1, the J gene TRBJ1-2; D perhaps matches TRBD1 (5 bases). CDR3 length equals 15 residues. Germline V gene data show CDR1 as SGHRS and CDR2 as YFSETQ.

The chain has TRBV19 and TRBJ2-2, with 9 nucleotides matching TRBD1. Germline V gene data show CDR1 as LNHDA and CDR2 as SQIVND (reference sequence). The CDR3 covers 16 residues. Trimming removed 1 base from V and 3 bases from J; junction bases left unmatched: 3. CDR3 sequence reads: CASSIGDRVHTGELFF. The CDR3 nucleotides are TGTGCCAGTAGTATAGGGGACAGGGTACACACCGGGGAGCTGTTTTTT.

This clone was detected only once. The V call is TRBV24-1, the J call TRBJ2-1, with TRBD1 matching 12 bases. The V and J ends lost 4 bases and 7 bases, in that order; junction bases with no gene match: 7. In germline, CDR1 is KGHDR, CDR2 SFDVKD. This CDR3 has 16 residues. CDR3 DNA: TGTGCCACCAGTGACCCCGGGACAGGGGGCGGAAATGAGCAGTTCTTC. It yields the protein CATSDPGTGGGNEQFF.

This clone was observed a handful of times. V usage is TRBV19 and J usage is TRBJ1-2; 7 nucleotides agree with TRBD1. There are 14 residues in the CDR3. Germline V lookup: CDR1 LNHDA, CDR2 SQIVND (reference sequence). Trimming cost V 6 bases and J 10 bases; bases outside gene matches: 14. CDR3 DNA sequence: TGTGCCAGTAGCACCCCGAGGTTCGACAGGGACTACACCTTC. Translating it yields CASSTPRFDRDYTF.

This clone came up a few times. V gene TRBV27 combines with J gene TRBJ1-1; weak D call: TRBD1 (5 bases). V was cut by 6 bases and J by 3 bases, with 17 bases left in between. The germline V gene has CDR1 MNHEY and CDR2 SMNVEV (reference sequence). This CDR3 comprises 15 residues. In DNA, the CDR3 is TGTGCCAGCAGGCCGGGTTGGGGGGGGGACACTGAAGCTTTCTTT. Its translation is CASRPGWGGDTEAFF.

The CDR3 region is CASTPGRDRGRNTIYF. The CDR3 DNA reads TGTGCCAGCACCCCAGGCCGGGACAGGGGGAGGAACACCATATATTTT. The rearrangement uses TRBV7-9 and TRBJ1-3; 11 bases map to TRBD1. Per germline, CDR1 SEHNR and CDR2 FQNEAQ (reference sequence). With 7 bases clipped from V and 7 bases from J, the junction kept 12 bases outside the gene matches. The CDR3 extends over 16 amino acids.

This chain links TRBV15 with TRBJ1-2; tentatively, D is TRBD1 (6 bases). V was clipped by 2 bases and J by 7 bases, with 14 bases between them. Germline V lookup: CDR1 LNHNV, CDR2 YYDKDF (reference sequence). The CDR3 covers 14 residues. DNA of the CDR3: TGTGCCACCAGCAGACGTCAGGGGTCCGGTGGCTACACCTTC. Protein sequence: CATSRRQGSGGYTF.

The CDR3 region is CASSWRGTGDSGANVLTF. The DNA of the CDR3 is TGCGCCAGCAGCTGGAGGGGGACAGGAGACTCTGGGGCCAACGTCCTGACTTTC. The V gene is TRBV5-1, the J gene TRBJ2-6; 8 bases line up with TRBD1. The CDR3 sequence is 18 residues long. After removal of 3 bases from V and 0 bases from J, the junction contained 8 bases not matched to a gene. Looked up from germline, CDR1 is SGHRS and CDR2 is YFSETQ. Full variable domain (missing parts from reference TRBV5-1 and TRBJ2-6): KAGVTQTPRYLIKTRGQQVTLSCSPISGHRSVSWYQQTPGQGLQFLFEYFSETQRNKGNFPGRFSGRQFSNSRSEMNVSTLELGDSALYLCASSWRGTGDSGANVLTFGAGSRLTVL.

V and J are TRBV2 and TRBJ1-5; 7 bases line up with TRBD1. Unmatched junction bases numbered 7, after V lost 7 bases and J lost 4 bases. This CDR3 is built from 14 residues. Germline values: CDR1 SNHLY, CDR2 FYNNEI. The CDR3 here is CASTVDRVNQPQHF. CDR3 DNA: TGTGCCAGCACCGTCGACAGGGTAAATCAGCCCCAGCATTTT.

The chain recombines TRBV24-1 with TRBJ1-5, with 7 nucleotides matching TRBD1. The CDR3 has 13 amino acids. Germline CDR1 and CDR2: KGHDR and SFDVKD. The trim removed 10 bases at V and 0 bases at J, leaving 2 bases unmatched. DNA for the CDR3: TGTGCCACGGGACAGATTAGCAATCAGCCCCAGCATTTT. This encodes CATGQISNQPQHF.

This chain's CDR3 is CASSFEPTAQETQYF. The DNA for the CDR3 is TGTGCCAGCAGTTTCGAACCGACAGCCCAAGAGACCCAGTACTTC. V and J are TRBV6-5 and TRBJ2-5; a weak D match, TRBD1 (5 bases). Trimming took 4 bases from V and 1 from J, leaving 13 bases between them. The germline gives CDR1 MNHEY, CDR2 SVGAGI. The CDR3 totals 15 residues.